This T cell receptor beta chain was captured in a study of cytomegalovirus exposure and HLA in healthy donors. Produced via immunoSEQ multiplex PCR; TCRdb's table is partial and in-frame only. This repertoire shows 70,000 to 95,000 clones, more than 85% found once; its top ten account for 3.6%. V lost 1 base, J lost 3 bases, and 0 bases stayed unmatched. The germline gives CDR1 LGHNA, CDR2 YSLEER. The CDR3 has 15 amino acids. The TCR originated in a woman younger than 45 in good health and CMV-seronegative. The sample taken for sequencing was PBMCs. The gene calls are TRBV4-3 and TRBJ1-4; 9 positions match TRBD1. The CDR3 reads CASSQGDRANEKLFF. Written as DNA, the CDR3 is TGCGCCAGCAGCCAAGGGGACAGGGCTAATGAAAAACTGTTTTTT.